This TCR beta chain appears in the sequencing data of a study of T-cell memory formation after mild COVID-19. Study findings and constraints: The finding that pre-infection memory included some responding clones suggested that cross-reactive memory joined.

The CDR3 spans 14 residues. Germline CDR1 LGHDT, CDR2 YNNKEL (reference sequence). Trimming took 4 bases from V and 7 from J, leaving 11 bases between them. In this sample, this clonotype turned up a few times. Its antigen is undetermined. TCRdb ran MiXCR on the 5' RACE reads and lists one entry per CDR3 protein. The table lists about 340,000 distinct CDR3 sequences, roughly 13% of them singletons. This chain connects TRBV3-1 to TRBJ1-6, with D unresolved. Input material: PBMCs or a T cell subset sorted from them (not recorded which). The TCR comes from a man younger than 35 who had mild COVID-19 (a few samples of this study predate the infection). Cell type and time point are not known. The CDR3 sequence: CASSPRAGNSPLHF. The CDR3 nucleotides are TGTGCCAGCAGCCCCCGGGCCGGGAATTCACCCCTCCACTTT. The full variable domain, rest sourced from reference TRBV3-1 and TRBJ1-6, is DTAVSQTPKYLVTQMGNDKSIKCEQNLGHDTMYWYKQDSKKFLKIMFSYNNKELIINETVPNRFSPKSPDKAHLNLHINSLELGDSAVYFCASSPRAGNSPLHFGNGTRLTVT.